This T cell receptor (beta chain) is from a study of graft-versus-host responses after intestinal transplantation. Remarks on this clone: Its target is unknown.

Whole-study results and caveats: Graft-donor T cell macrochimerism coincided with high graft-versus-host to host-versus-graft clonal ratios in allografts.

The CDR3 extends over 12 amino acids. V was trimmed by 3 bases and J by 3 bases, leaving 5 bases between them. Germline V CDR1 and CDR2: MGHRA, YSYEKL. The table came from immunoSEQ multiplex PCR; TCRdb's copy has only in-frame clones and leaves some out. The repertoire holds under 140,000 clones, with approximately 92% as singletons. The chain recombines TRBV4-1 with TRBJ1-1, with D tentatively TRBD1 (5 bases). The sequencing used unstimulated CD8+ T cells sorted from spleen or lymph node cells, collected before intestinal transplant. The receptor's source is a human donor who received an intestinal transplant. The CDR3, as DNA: TGCGCCAGCAGCCAGGGGCACACTGAAGCTTTCTTT. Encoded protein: CASSQGHTEAFF.